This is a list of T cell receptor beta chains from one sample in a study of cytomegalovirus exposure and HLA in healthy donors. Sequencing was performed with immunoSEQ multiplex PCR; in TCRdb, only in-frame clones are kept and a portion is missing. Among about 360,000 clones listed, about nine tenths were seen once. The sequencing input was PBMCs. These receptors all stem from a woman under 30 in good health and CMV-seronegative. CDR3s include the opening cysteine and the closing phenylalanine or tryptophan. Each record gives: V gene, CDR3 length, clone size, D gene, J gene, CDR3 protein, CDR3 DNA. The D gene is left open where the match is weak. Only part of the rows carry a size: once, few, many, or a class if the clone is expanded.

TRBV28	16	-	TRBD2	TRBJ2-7	CASSLGWTSVAYEQYF	TGTGCCAGCAGTTTAGGGTGGACTAGCGTAGCCTACGAGCAGTACTTC
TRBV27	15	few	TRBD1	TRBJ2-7	CATQSPTGGLYEQYF	TGTGCCACACAGTCCCCGACAGGGGGGCTGTACGAGCAGTACTTC
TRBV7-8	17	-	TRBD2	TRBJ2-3	CASSLGGGAWGTDTQYF	TGTGCCAGCAGCTTAGGCGGGGGGGCCTGGGGGACAGATACGCAGTATTTT
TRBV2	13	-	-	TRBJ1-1	CASSEWAGSEAFF	TGTGCCAGCAGTGAGTGGGCGGGGTCTGAAGCTTTCTTT
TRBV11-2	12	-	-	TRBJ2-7	CASSFRLDEQYF	TGTGCCAGCAGCTTTAGACTGGACGAGCAGTACTTC
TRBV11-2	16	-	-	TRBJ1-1	CASSFYPMLLNTEAFF	TGTGCCAGCAGCTTTTACCCTATGCTCTTGAACACTGAAGCTTTCTTT
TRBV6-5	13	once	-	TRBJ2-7	CASSYNRDYEQYF	TGTGCCAGCAGTTATAACCGGGATTACGAGCAGTACTTC
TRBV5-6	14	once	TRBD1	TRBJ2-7	CASSRGQETYEQYF	TGTGCCAGCAGCCGGGGACAGGAAACCTACGAGCAGTACTTC
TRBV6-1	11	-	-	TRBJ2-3	CASTQGNTQYF	TGTGCCAGCACCCAGGGAAATACGCAGTATTTT
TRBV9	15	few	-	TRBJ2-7	CASSVEVSGPYEQYF	TGTGCCAGCAGCGTAGAAGTCAGCGGGCCCTACGAGCAGTACTTC
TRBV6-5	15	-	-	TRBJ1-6	CASRETARANSPLHF	TGTGCCAGCAGGGAAACGGCCAGGGCGAATTCACCCCTCCACTTT
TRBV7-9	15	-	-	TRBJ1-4	CASSLEGRANEKLFF	TGTGCCAGCAGCTTAGAGGGCAGGGCTAATGAAAAACTGTTTTTT
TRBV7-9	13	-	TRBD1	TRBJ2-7	CASSRDSYYEQYF	TGTGCCAGCAGCCGGGACAGCTACTACGAGCAGTACTTC
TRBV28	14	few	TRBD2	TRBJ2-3	CASKTSGDADTQYF	TGTGCCAGCAAGACTAGCGGGGATGCAGATACGCAGTATTTT
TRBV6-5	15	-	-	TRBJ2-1	CASSYSLAPYNEQFF	TGTGCCAGCAGTTACTCCCTAGCGCCGTACAATGAGCAGTTCTTC
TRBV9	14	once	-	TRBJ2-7	CASSVEPGVSEQYF	TGTGCCAGCAGCGTAGAACCGGGAGTCTCCGAGCAGTACTTC
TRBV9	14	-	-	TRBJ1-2	CASSAPGLNYGYTF	TGTGCCAGCAGCGCACCGGGACTTAACTATGGCTACACCTTC
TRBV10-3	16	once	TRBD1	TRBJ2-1	CAISELQGSSYNEQFF	TGTGCCATCAGTGAGCTACAGGGGAGCTCCTACAATGAGCAGTTCTTC